These 17 T cell receptor beta chains were sequenced from one sample in a study of cytomegalovirus exposure and HLA in healthy donors. The PCR made use of 60 Vbeta and 13 Jbeta primers. This table comes from immunoSEQ multiplex PCR, and its TCRdb copy is limited to in-frame clones, with some not included. The sample comprises approximately 200,000 clones, less than 80% of which are singletons, and 3.5% to 5% rests with the top ten. The specimen sequenced was PBMCs. The receptor source for this set is a woman aged 25-40 years in good health and CMV-seropositive.

The genes are TRBV10-3 and TRBJ1-5; D unclear. V lost 4 bases to trimming and J lost 8 bases, with 15 bases between them. This CDR3 region has 14 residues. Germline lookup yields CDR1 ENHRY and CDR2 SYGVKD. CDR3 protein: CAISARSSEEPQHF. In DNA form, the CDR3 reads TGTGCCATCAGTGCAAGATCCTCAGAAGAGCCCCAGCATTTT.

The chain has TRBV4-2 and TRBJ1-2, with D possibly TRBD1 on 5 matching bases. Trimming removed 0 bases at V and 4 bases at J, with 12 bases between. Per the germline V gene, CDR1 is LGHNA and CDR2 is YNFKEQ. The CDR3 covers 15 residues. The CDR3 loop reads CASSQDVAGRYGYTF. In DNA, the CDR3 is TGTGCCAGCAGCCAAGATGTTGCGGGGCGCTATGGCTACACCTTC.

This clone appeared a single time. The rearrangement links TRBV7-2 to TRBJ2-2; D call uncertain. Germline lookup yields CDR1 SGHTA and CDR2 FQGNSA. V was cut by 6 bases and J by 1 base, with 9 bases left in between. The CDR3 contains 14 residues. CDR3 in DNA: TGTGCCAGCAGTCACAACCAGAACACCGGGGAGCTGTTTTTT. Amino acids: CASSHNQNTGELFF.

J is TRBJ2-3 and V is TRBV15; D gene ambiguous. Germline CDR1 and CDR2: LNHNV and YYDKDF (reference sequence). This CDR3 comprises 14 residues. The V end was cut by 1 base, the J end by 0 bases, with 5 bases between. The CDR3 sequence: CATSRGLSTDTQYF. The DNA for the CDR3 is TGTGCCACCAGCAGAGGACTTAGCACAGATACGCAGTATTTT.

Remarks on this clone: The identical CDR3 is also encoded by other nucleotide sequences in the sample. In DNA form, the CDR3 reads TGCGCCAGCAGCTTGACAGGGTCGTACGAGCAGTACTTC. Its translation: CASSLTGSYEQYF. This chain joins TRBV5-1 and TRBJ2-7; the D gene is possibly TRBD1 (6 bases). The V gene's germline CDR1 is SGHRS and CDR2 YFSETQ. V lost 1 base and J 4 bases, leaving 9 bases between the germline ends. The CDR3 has 13 amino acids.

The rearrangement joins TRBV7-8 to TRBJ1-2; D unresolved. The CDR3 has 15 amino acids. The V gene lost 5 bases and the J gene lost 4 bases, with 17 bases spanning the gap. CDR1 and CDR2 (germline): SGHVS, FQNEAQ. The CDR3 DNA sequence: TGTGCCAGCAGCCGAACGGGGAATCCTAGCTATGGCTACACCTTC. It specifies CASSRTGNPSYGYTF.

The V gene is TRBV10-2, the J gene TRBJ1-6; the match to TRBD1 covers 10 bases. The junction had 6 bases not matched to a gene; V was cut back by 6 bases and J by 7 bases. CDR1 WSHSY and CDR2 SAAADI come from the germline V gene. This CDR3 comprises 15 residues. CDR3: CASRLGTGENSPLHF. CDR3 coding DNA: TGCGCCAGCAGGCTTGGGACAGGGGAAAATTCACCCCTCCACTTT.

This clone came up a few times. The chain is built from TRBV10-2 and TRBJ2-3; 9 positions agree with TRBD2. Germline trimming cut 5 bases from V and 1 base from J; bases unmatched to any gene: 10. Germline CDR1 and CDR2: WSHSY and SAAADI. This CDR3 is built from 17 residues. The CDR3 region is CASSPRTSVTGTDTQYF. The CDR3 nucleotides are TGCGCCAGCAGTCCCCGGACTAGCGTGACCGGCACAGATACGCAGTATTTT.

V is TRBV4-3 and J is TRBJ2-3; the match to TRBD2 covers 11 bases. Germline CDR1 LGHNA, CDR2 YSLEER. Germline trimming cut 1 base from V and 0 bases from J; bases unmatched to any gene: 9. This CDR3 region has 19 residues. Written as DNA, the CDR3 is TGCGCCAGCAGCCAAGTAGCGGGACTAGCGGCAACTAGCACAGATACGCAGTATTTT. This gives the protein CASSQVAGLAATSTDTQYF.

The V gene is TRBV19, the J gene TRBJ2-6; D perhaps matches TRBD1 (5 bases). With 8 bases removed from V and 0 bases from J, the gap between germline ends came to 20 bases. CDR3 length: 18 residues. Germline V gene data show CDR1 as LNHDA and CDR2 as SQIVND (reference sequence). The CDR3 DNA reads as TGTGCCAGTCTCCAGAAAGGTGGCAGGGCCTCTGGGGCCAACGTCCTGACTTTC. This translates into CASLQKGGRASGANVLTF.

This chain uses TRBV5-1 with TRBJ2-3, with TRBD2 as a possible D gene (5 bases). V was cut by 4 bases and J by 2 bases, with 14 bases left in between. Germline V lookup: CDR1 SGHRS, CDR2 YFSETQ. The CDR3 is 15 residues long. CDR3 coding DNA: TGCGCCAGCAGCCCGGATTTCGGGGACACAGATACGCAGTATTTT. This sequence encodes CASSPDFGDTDTQYF.

The chain couples TRBV12-5 to TRBJ1-2; perhaps TRBD1 as D (6 bases). Germline V gene sequence: CDR1 LGHNT, CDR2 FRNRAP. V lost 6 bases to trimming and J lost 4 bases, with 18 bases between them. This CDR3 spans 15 amino acids. CDR3 in amino acids: CASGNNRVPSYGYTF. CDR3 nucleotides: TGTGCTAGTGGGAACAACAGGGTGCCCAGCTATGGCTACACCTTC.

The CDR3 spells CASSLGAGGGTDTQYF. CDR3 nucleotide sequence: TGTGCCAGCAGCCTTGGGGCGGGAGGAGGGACAGATACGCAGTATTTT. The chain employs TRBV7-9 and TRBJ2-3, with 8 bases identical to TRBD2. After removal of 5 bases from V and 3 bases from J, the junction contained 10 bases not matched to a gene. Germline CDR1 reads SEHNR; CDR2 reads FQNEAQ (reference sequence). The CDR3 has 16 residues. Drawing the rest from reference TRBV7-9 and TRBJ2-3, the complete variable domain is DTGVSQNPRHKITKRGQNVTFRCDPISEHNRLYWYRQTLGQGPEFLTYFQNEAQLEKSRLLSDRFSAERPKGSFSTLEIQRTEQGDSAMYLCASSLGAGGGTDTQYFGPGTRLTVL.

This clone was recorded a few times. The V call is TRBV6-6, the J call TRBJ2-1, with D perhaps matching TRBD1 (5 bases). V shed 7 bases and J shed 6 bases, with 16 bases lying between them. Germline V gives CDR1 MNHNY, CDR2 SVGAGI (reference sequence). The CDR3 has 14 amino acids. Written as DNA, the CDR3 is TGTGCCAGCACAGGGTCCTCCACCTCCAATGAGCAGTTCTTC. This encodes CASTGSSTSNEQFF.

CDR3 region: CAWSVSFDRYNQPQHF. The CDR3 nucleotides are TGTGCCTGGAGTGTATCTTTCGACAGGTACAATCAGCCCCAGCATTTT. The chain employs TRBV30 and TRBJ1-5, with a tentative D call TRBD1 (6 bases). This CDR3 spans 16 amino acids. CDR1 and CDR2 from the germline V gene are GTSNPN and SVGIG (reference sequence). The ends were cut back, 0 bases at V and 3 bases at J, with 15 bases in the middle.

The chain has TRBV5-1 and TRBJ2-3; 11 bases are shared with TRBD2. Germline assignment: CDR1 SGHRS and CDR2 YFSETQ. The V segment lost 3 bases and the J segment 6 bases; nucleotides outside the gene matches: 6. There are 15 residues in the CDR3. The CDR3 spells CASSSLAGGPDTQYF. The CDR3 DNA reads TGCGCCAGCAGCTCCTTAGCGGGAGGGCCGGATACGCAGTATTTT.

The chain recombines TRBV5-1 with TRBJ1-1, with TRBD1 as a possible D gene (5 bases). This CDR3 region has 15 residues. V was pared by 0 bases and J by 5 bases, with 14 bases between. Germline lookup yields CDR1 SGHRS and CDR2 YFSETQ. CDR3 loop: CASSLVGRVETEAFF. CDR3 bases: TGCGCCAGCAGCTTGGTAGGCAGGGTGGAGACTGAAGCTTTCTTT.